This record looks at one T cell receptor (beta chain) sequence and its context. Germline lookup yields CDR1 LGHNA and CDR2 YSLEER. V lost 0 bases and J lost 0, with 12 bases in between. CDR3 size: 18 residues. These data belong to a study of blood T cell repertoires in COVID-19. Study background: The origin of the acute and convalescent COVID-19 samples was the United States, Italy and Spain. Sample material is recorded as cDNA or gDNA derived from T cells, B-cell-depleted T cells, or PBMCs.

In the original analysis: Reference gene primer amplification gave nucleated cell count estimates. Sequenced by immunoSEQ multiplex PCR; TCRdb stores in-frame clones only, minus some. D and trimming were read from the DNA, whereas the V and J calls and clone size are those reported in that table. The sample has some 200,000 clones; around 86% are singletons. Sample: peripheral blood. The receptor was isolated from a man at least 80 years old with acute or convalescent COVID-19. The chain links TRBV4-3 to TRBJ2-6, with D possibly TRBD1 on 6 matching bases. This CDR3 reads CASSQDPRQDSGANVLTF. DNA of the CDR3: TGCGCCAGCAGCCAAGACCCCCGACAGGACTCTGGGGCCAACGTCCTGACTTTC.